These 14 T cell receptor beta chains came from one sample sequenced in a study of blood T cells in healthy people across ages. Alongside a J-beta primer mix, a sample-barcoded 5' primer served in a second PCR lasting about 7 to 11 cycles. TCRdb independently ran MiXCR on the 5' RACE reads; one entry per CDR3 protein. Of about 760,000 distinct CDR3 sequences listed, more than 55% were seen once; the top ten hold roughly 24%. Sequences were obtained from blood. These receptors all come from a man aged 40-49 years in good health.

This rearrangement joins TRBV7-2 to TRBJ2-1, with D possibly matching TRBD2 (5 bases). V was trimmed by 5 bases and J by 7 bases, leaving 18 bases between them. This CDR3 region has 15 residues. CDR1 SGHTA and CDR2 FQGNSA come from the germline V gene. In DNA, the CDR3 is TGTGCCAGCAGCCCCCACCCCGGGAACAAGAATGAGCAGTTCTTC. Translating it yields CASSPHPGNKNEQFF.

The chain is built from TRBV27 and TRBJ2-1; the match to TRBD2 covers 10 bases. Per germline, CDR1 MNHEY and CDR2 SMNVEV (reference sequence). V lost 2 bases to trimming and J lost 6 bases; unmatched junction nucleotides: 7. The CDR3 totals 16 residues. The CDR3 nucleotides read TGTGCCAGCAGTTTAAGGGTTAGCGGGAGGACCAATGAGCAGTTCTTC. Protein product: CASSLRVSGRTNEQFF.

This chain joins TRBV28 and TRBJ2-3, with TRBD1 identical over 7 bases. Trimming at V came to 3 bases and at J to 0 bases, leaving 6 bases not matched to a gene. The germline CDR1 and CDR2 sequences are MDHEN and SYDVKM. The CDR3 runs 16 residues. The DNA for the CDR3 is TGTGCCAGCAGTTTTAGGGGACAGACCAGCACAGATACGCAGTATTTT. The encoded protein is CASSFRGQTSTDTQYF.

The V and J genes are TRBV9 and TRBJ2-1; 12 bases fit TRBD2. The CDR3 totals 20 residues. The junction had 17 bases not matched to a gene; V was cut back by 3 bases and J by 4 bases. Germline V lookup: CDR1 SGDLS, CDR2 YYNGEE. The CDR3 sequence: CASSENPASGRAPSYNEQFF. For the CDR3, the DNA is TGTGCCAGCAGCGAGAACCCCGCTAGCGGGAGGGCTCCTAGTTACAATGAGCAGTTCTTC.

This chain links TRBV14 with TRBJ1-2; tentatively, D is TRBD1 (5 bases). Germline assignment: CDR1 SGHDN and CDR2 FVKESK. V gave up 2 bases and J gave up 8 bases, with 15 bases separating them. The CDR3 runs to 14 residues. CDR3 sequence: CASSQLSGVGGYTF. CDR3 bases: TGTGCCAGCAGCCAACTATCGGGGGTAGGAGGCTACACCTTC.

The V gene is TRBV12-3 or TRBV12-4, the J gene TRBJ1-1, with D unresolved. Trimming removed 3 bases from V and 5 bases from J, with 10 bases in between. This CDR3 spans 13 amino acids. DNA for the CDR3: TGTGCCAGCAGTTTCTACGGTGGGACTGAAGCTTTCTTT. Amino acid sequence: CASSFYGGTEAFF.

The J gene is TRBJ2-7, the V gene TRBV6-5; D is unresolved. The V gene lost 6 bases and the J gene lost 0 bases, with 12 bases spanning the gap. The germline gives CDR1 MNHEY, CDR2 SVGAGI. There are 14 residues in the CDR3. The CDR3 protein is CASSSYGPSYEQYF. In nucleotides, the CDR3 is TGTGCCAGCAGCTCCTACGGACCCTCCTACGAGCAGTACTTC.

The rearrangement uses TRBV5-1 and TRBJ1-1, with a weak D call TRBD1 (6 bases). The CDR3 length is 17 residues. CDR1 is SGHRS and CDR2 is YFSETQ in the germline V gene. Trimming took 3 bases from V and 4 from J, leaving 22 bases between them. CDR3 residues: CASSYPTNPGQPTEAFF. The CDR3 DNA reads TGCGCCAGCAGCTACCCCACGAATCCGGGACAACCCACTGAAGCTTTCTTT. The whole variable domain, remainder taken from reference TRBV5-1 and TRBJ1-1, is KAGVTQTPRYLIKTRGQQVTLSCSPISGHRSVSWYQQTPGQGLQFLFEYFSETQRNKGNFPGRFSGRQFSNSRSEMNVSTLELGDSALYLCASSYPTNPGQPTEAFFGQGTRLTVV.

The genes are TRBV9 and TRBJ2-1; D is tentatively TRBD1 or TRBD2 (5 bases each). This CDR3 spans 19 amino acids. Between the trimmed V and J ends, which lost 4 bases and 3 bases, there was a span of 26 bases. Germline lookup yields CDR1 SGDLS and CDR2 YYNGEE. The CDR3 DNA follows: TGTGCCAGCAGCCTTAATATCGGGGCCGGCCTTTCCATCTACAATGAGCAGTTCTTC. Its protein is CASSLNIGAGLSIYNEQFF.

The rearrangement joins TRBV20-1 to TRBJ2-1; the D gene is possibly TRBD1 (5 bases). Germline CDR1 and CDR2: DFQATT and SNEGSKA (reference sequence). The CDR3 covers 14 residues. Trimming stripped 5 bases from V and 6 bases from J, with 17 bases between. In nucleotides, the CDR3 is TGCAGTGCTTGTCCATGGTCAGGGTGCAATGAGCAGTTCTTC. It specifies CSACPWSGCNEQFF.

The chain couples TRBV5-1 to TRBJ1-1; D unclear. Germline CDR1 SGHRS, CDR2 YFSETQ. The length of the CDR3 is 13 residues. Trimming stripped 5 bases from V and 0 bases from J, with 8 bases between. CDR3 sequence: CASRTEMNTEAFF. CDR3 nucleotides: TGCGCCAGCAGGACCGAAATGAACACTGAAGCTTTCTTT.

Concerning this clonotype: Compared with germline, one end of the junction differs, possibly owing to a read error. The genes are TRBV24-1 and TRBJ2-4, with D maybe TRBD2 (6 bases). The CDR3 spans 11 residues. The germline V gene encodes CDR1 KGHDR and CDR2 SFDVKD. In DNA form, the CDR3 reads TGTGCCGCCAGTGATTTCGGGGGATGGTACTTC. This encodes CAASDFGGWYF.

V and J are TRBV5-1 and TRBJ1-2, with TRBD1 matching 7 bases. Germline assignment: CDR1 SGHRS and CDR2 YFSETQ. The CDR3 is made up of 16 amino acids. Trimming took 0 bases from V and 7 from J; bases not matched to a gene: 12. The CDR3 is CASSLEIQGRTGGYTF. The CDR3 DNA is TGCGCCAGCAGCTTGGAAATACAGGGGAGGACGGGTGGCTACACCTTC.

This clonotype was counted a few times. This chain connects TRBV12-3 or TRBV12-4 to TRBJ1-6; TRBD1 matches 7 bases. With 5 bases clipped from V and 8 bases from J, the junction kept 6 bases outside the gene matches. CDR3 size: 14 residues. The CDR3: CASSGDSYHSPLHF. DNA for the CDR3: TGTGCCAGCAGTGGGGACAGCTACCATTCACCCCTCCACTTT.